These 10 T cell receptor beta chains were all obtained from the same sample, sequenced in a study of response to subunit inactivated influenza vaccine (dated by TCRdb to 2017 to 2018). The library was built by means of RT-PCR. Sequencing relied on an Illumina HiSeq 2500. Using fastp trimming at Q25 and MiXCR clonotype assembly, TCRdb reanalyzed the public sequencing data and kept in-frame beta chains. One record per CDR3 amino acid sequence lists the most common genes and DNA. This sample has about 520,000 distinct CDR3 sequences in its table, and 25% of those were observed once. The top ten hold over 1.5% of the sample. Source: CD4+ T cells sorted from PBMCs, taken around 5 days after vaccination. These receptors originate from a man aged 45-60 years who received an inactivated influenza vaccine. Donor details come from another sample of the same person, matched by shared clones.

This clonotype was seen a few times. The CDR3 loop is CASSSTGVTGELFF. CDR3 DNA sequence: TGTGCCAGCAGCTCTACAGGGGTCACCGGGGAGCTGTTTTTT. The V gene is TRBV7-7, the J gene TRBJ2-2; the match to TRBD1 covers 7 bases. Unmatched junction bases numbered 3, after V lost 4 bases and J lost 4 bases. CDR1 and CDR2 (germline): SSHAT, FNYEAQ (reference sequence). The CDR3 has 14 residues.

The chain uses TRBV28 and TRBJ2-3; a possible D gene is TRBD2 (7 bases). Trimming pared 6 bases from V and 4 bases from J, leaving 11 bases between. This CDR3 comprises 13 residues. Germline loops: CDR1 MDHEN, CDR2 SYDVKM. Here the CDR3 reads CASRWGGADTQYF. The CDR3 region has the DNA TGTGCCAGCAGGTGGGGGGGCGCAGATACGCAGTATTTT.

This clonotype was observed a few times. The gene calls are TRBV24-1 and TRBJ2-2; tentatively, D is TRBD1 (6 bases). Trimming cost V 12 bases and J 3 bases, with 10 bases left between them. The length of the CDR3 is 12 residues. The germline CDR1 and CDR2 sequences are KGHDR and SFDVKD. CDR3 residues: CASAGDTGELFF. In DNA form, the CDR3 reads TGTGCCTCGGCAGGGGACACCGGGGAGCTGTTTTTT.

The chain links TRBV9 to TRBJ2-2; 9 positions agree with TRBD1. The length of the CDR3 is 15 residues. With 4 bases clipped from V and 5 bases from J, the junction kept 6 bases outside the gene matches. Looked up from germline, CDR1 is SGDLS and CDR2 is YYNGEE. The CDR3: CASSSRTGVTGELFF. For the CDR3, the DNA is TGTGCCAGCAGCTCTAGGACAGGGGTGACCGGGGAGCTGTTTTTT.

This clonotype was detected a few times. This chain links TRBV7-3 with TRBJ2-2; D uncertain. CDR1 is SGHTA and CDR2 is FQGTGA in the germline V gene. The CDR3 has 18 residues. V lost 4 bases to trimming and J lost 1 base, with 19 bases between them. The CDR3 spells CASSSPNPSRVNTGELFF. The CDR3 DNA follows: TGTGCCAGCAGCTCCCCTAACCCCTCCCGGGTGAACACCGGGGAGCTGTTTTTT.

V usage is TRBV28 and J usage is TRBJ2-7, with no clear D. From germline, CDR1 is MDHEN and CDR2 SYDVKM. Trimming left V 7 bases short and J 3 bases short, with 13 bases between. This CDR3 is built from 13 residues. The CDR3: CASNTALSYEQYF. CDR3 coding DNA: TGTGCCAGCAATACAGCGTTAAGCTACGAGCAGTACTTC.

The rearrangement uses TRBV20-1 and TRBJ2-5, with 10 bases matching TRBD2. The V and J ends lost 3 bases and 7 bases, in that order; junction bases with no gene match: 11. The CDR3 extends over 15 amino acids. Germline V gives CDR1 DFQATT, CDR2 SNEGSKA (reference sequence). CDR3 DNA sequence: TGCAGTGCTAGTTCAGCGGGAGGGTCGGGGGTGACCCAGTACTTC. This codes for CSASSAGGSGVTQYF.

The chain links TRBV12-3 or TRBV12-4 to TRBJ1-1, with D unclear. Trimming removed 3 bases at V and 0 bases at J, with 8 bases between. This CDR3 comprises 14 residues. The CDR3: CASSFASLNTEAFF. The CDR3 DNA reads as TGTGCCAGCAGTTTCGCCTCCTTGAACACTGAAGCTTTCTTT.

V is TRBV6-2 or TRBV6-3 and J is TRBJ2-2, with 11 bases that match TRBD2. Germline values: CDR1 MNHEY, CDR2 SVGEGT. J was trimmed by 8 bases and V by 2 bases; bases with no gene match: 7. The CDR3 has 16 amino acids. CDR3: CASSYHSGRALGELFF. In DNA, the CDR3 is TGTGCCAGCAGTTACCATAGCGGGAGGGCCCTAGGGGAGCTGTTTTTT.

A few counts support this clonotype. The rearrangement uses TRBV12-3 or TRBV12-4 and TRBJ2-5; TRBD1 might be the D (5 bases). This CDR3 comprises 15 residues. Deletions cut 5 bases from V and 0 bases from J, with 13 bases between. CDR3 region: CASSQRQKYQETQYF. DNA of the CDR3: TGTGCCAGCAGTCAAAGACAGAAGTACCAAGAGACCCAGTACTTC.